These 24 T cell receptor beta chains were sequenced from one sample in a study of cytomegalovirus exposure and HLA in healthy donors. The study ran its PCR with 60 Vbeta and 13 Jbeta primers. The repertoire was sequenced with immunoSEQ multiplex PCR; TCRdb's copy has only in-frame clones and lacks some. The sample carries about 170,000 clones, around 80% recorded once. Sequenced input: PBMCs. The receptors were sampled from a woman aged 50 to 65 in good health and CMV-seropositive.

This clone has only a few counts. The J gene is TRBJ2-1, the V gene TRBV4-2; 8 nucleotides agree with TRBD2. Germline V gene data show CDR1 as LGHNA and CDR2 as YNFKEQ. This CDR3 contains 16 residues. V was clipped by 4 bases and J by 5 bases; unmatched bases: 10. The CDR3 is CASSRVAGGDDNEQFF. CDR3 DNA: TGTGCCAGCAGCCGTGTGGCGGGAGGCGACGACAATGAGCAGTTCTTC.

This clone was detected only a few times. The rearrangement links TRBV11-2 to TRBJ1-1; D remains unclear. The CDR3 loop spans 13 amino acids. V lost 3 bases, J lost 7 bases, and 12 bases lay in between. Germline V gene lookup returns CDR1 SGHAT and CDR2 FQNNGV. As DNA, the CDR3 is TGTGCCAGCAGCTTTCGTCTGGGAGGTGAAGCTTTCTTT. Amino acid sequence: CASSFRLGGEAFF.

This sequence joins TRBV28 and TRBJ1-6; D is perhaps TRBD1 (5 bases). CDR3 size: 14 residues. Germline V CDR1 and CDR2: MDHEN, SYDVKM. Trimming left V 8 bases short and J 11 bases short, with 19 bases between. CDR3 amino acids: CASGLPGGGAPLHF. CDR3 bases: TGTGCCAGCGGCCTACCCGGTGGGGGGGCACCCCTCCACTTT.

This chain joins TRBV30 and TRBJ1-3; perhaps TRBD1 as D (5 bases). The V and J ends lost 5 bases and 4 bases respectively, with 12 bases between them. The CDR3 covers 13 residues. Germline values: CDR1 GTSNPN, CDR2 SVGIG (reference sequence). The CDR3 loop reads CAWGALSGNTIYF. In DNA, the CDR3 is TGTGCCTGGGGGGCCTTGTCGGGAAACACCATATATTTT. Based on the CDR3 plus reference TRBV30 and TRBJ1-3, the full variable domain is SQTIHQWPATLVQPVGSPLSLECTVEGTSNPNLYWYRQAAGRGLQLLFYSVGIGQISSEVPQNLSASRPQDRQFILSSKKLLLSDSGFYLCAWGALSGNTIYFGEGSWLTVV.

CDR3 loop: CASSLRGKGGNEQYF. The CDR3 bases are TGTGCCAGCAGTTTACGAGGGAAAGGGGGCAACGAGCAGTACTTC. This chain links TRBV27 with TRBJ2-7; 7 nucleotides match TRBD1. CDR1 MNHEY and CDR2 SMNVEV come from the germline V gene (reference sequence). The CDR3 extends over 15 amino acids. Unmatched junction bases numbered 9, after V lost 2 bases and J lost 5 bases.

The chain is built from TRBV2 and TRBJ2-3, with no clear D. With 3 bases removed from V and 0 bases from J, the gap between germline ends came to 7 bases. The CDR3 covers 14 residues. The germline CDR1 and CDR2 sequences are SNHLY and FYNNEI. CDR3 residues: CASSDKTSTDTQYF. CDR3 nucleotide sequence: TGTGCCAGCAGTGACAAAACTAGCACAGATACGCAGTATTTT.

The chain uses TRBV6-5 and TRBJ1-2, with 7 bases lining up with TRBD1. After removal of 8 bases from V and 7 bases from J, the junction contained 13 bases not matched to a gene. Germline lookup yields CDR1 MNHEY and CDR2 SVGAGI. This CDR3 has 14 amino acids. The CDR3 nucleotides are TGTGCCAGCCGCCCCCCGGGACAGCGATTTGGCTACACCTTC. Its translation: CASRPPGQRFGYTF.

The V gene is TRBV4-1, the J gene TRBJ1-5, with D possibly being TRBD1 (6 bases). V lost 1 base and J 3 bases, leaving 10 bases between the germline ends. This CDR3 is built from 15 residues. Germline loops: CDR1 MGHRA, CDR2 YSYEKL. The CDR3 loop reads CASSQADSHNQPQHF. In nucleotides, the CDR3 is TGCGCCAGCAGCCAAGCGGACAGCCACAATCAGCCCCAGCATTTT.

The chain has TRBV13 and TRBJ2-5; 8 positions agree with TRBD2. Germline CDR1 reads PRHDT; CDR2 reads FYEKMQ (reference sequence). The CDR3 consists of 14 residues. Trimming cost V 8 bases and J 3 bases; bases outside gene matches: 8. CDR3 region: CASRRTGGEETQYF. In DNA form, the CDR3 reads TGTGCCAGCCGTAGGACCGGGGGGGAAGAGACCCAGTACTTC. The full variable domain, rest sourced from reference TRBV13 and TRBJ2-5, is AAGVIQSPRHLIKEKRETATLKCYPIPRHDTVYWYQQGPGQDPQFLISFYEKMQSDKGSIPDRFSAQQFSDYHSELNMSSLELGDSALYFCASRRTGGEETQYFGPGTRLLVL.

This chain uses TRBV18 with TRBJ1-1; 9 bases map to TRBD1. V lost 7 bases to trimming and J lost 1 base; unmatched junction nucleotides: 7. The CDR3 spans 15 residues. Germline CDR1 KGHSH, CDR2 LQKENI. CDR3: CASLPGQGANTEAFF. The CDR3 bases are TGTGCCAGCTTACCGGGACAGGGTGCGAACACTGAAGCTTTCTTT.

The CDR3 DNA follows: TGTGCCAGCTCGTCTACTATTCTCTTTACTGAAGCTTTCTTT. Translating gives CASSSTILFTEAFF. The chain combines TRBV18 with TRBJ1-1; D remains ambiguous. Germline V gene sequence: CDR1 KGHSH, CDR2 LQKENI. This CDR3 comprises 14 residues. The germline V and J ends were trimmed by 6 bases and 5 bases, with 16 bases remaining between them.

The chain links TRBV5-5 to TRBJ1-1, with a tentative D call TRBD1 (6 bases). CDR3 length: 16 residues. V lost 8 bases, J lost 5 bases, and 25 bases lay in between. Germline V gives CDR1 SGHKS, CDR2 YYEKEE (reference sequence). CDR3 loop: CASDRPPTGPGTEAFF. The DNA for the CDR3 is TGTGCCAGTGATAGGCCGCCAACAGGGCCCGGAACTGAAGCTTTCTTT.

The chain has TRBV9 and TRBJ1-5; D ambiguous. V shed 5 bases and J shed 0 bases, with 18 bases lying between them. Per germline, CDR1 SGDLS and CDR2 YYNGEE. This CDR3 has 17 amino acids. This chain's CDR3 is CASSAGPEEYSNQPQHF. In DNA form, the CDR3 reads TGTGCCAGCAGTGCGGGTCCCGAGGAATATAGCAATCAGCCCCAGCATTTT.

The rearrangement uses TRBV7-6 and TRBJ2-1, with D perhaps matching TRBD2 (5 bases). Germline assignment: CDR1 SGHVS and CDR2 FNYEAQ. There are 19 residues in the CDR3. V was cut by 1 base and J by 0 bases, with 19 bases left in between. This chain's CDR3 is CASSLVSRAHLSSYNEQFF. DNA for the CDR3: TGTGCCAGCAGCTTAGTCTCGCGGGCTCACCTTAGCTCCTACAATGAGCAGTTCTTC.

To note about this clone: Other DNA sequences from this sample encode an identical CDR3 as well. The chain joins TRBV5-1 to TRBJ2-7; 8 positions match TRBD1. Germline values: CDR1 SGHRS, CDR2 YFSETQ. CDR3 length equals 13 residues. The ends lost 4 bases at V and 2 bases at J; junction bases unmatched: 2. The DNA for the CDR3 is TGCGCCAGCAGCCCACAGGGGGCCTACGAGCAGTACTTC. Residues: CASSPQGAYEQYF.

As to this clone: In the same sample, other DNA sequences code for this CDR3. This sequence joins TRBV5-1 and TRBJ1-2, with a tentative D call TRBD1 (6 bases). This CDR3 contains 13 residues. Germline CDR1 is SGHRS and CDR2 is YFSETQ. V was trimmed by 0 bases and J by 8 bases, leaving 11 bases between them. This chain's CDR3 is CASSLEQGYGYTF. The DNA of the CDR3 is TGCGCCAGCAGCTTGGAACAGGGTTACGGCTACACCTTC.

The CDR3 nucleotides are TGTGCCAGCAGTCACCAGGGCTCCTACGAGCAGTACTTC. Translated: CASSHQGSYEQYF. The chain uses TRBV6-5 and TRBJ2-7; maybe TRBD1 (5 bases). V was trimmed by 5 bases and J by 0 bases, leaving 8 bases between them. Germline V CDR1 and CDR2: MNHEY, SVGAGI. The CDR3 runs to 13 residues.

This chain links TRBV29-1 with TRBJ2-7; 8 bases are a match to TRBD2. J was trimmed by 3 bases and V by 2 bases; bases with no gene match: 3. The V gene's germline CDR1 is SQVTM and CDR2 ANQGSEA. This CDR3 is built from 13 residues. The CDR3 nucleotides are TGCAGCGTTGAACTCGGGACTAGCTACGAGCAGTACTTC. This gives the protein CSVELGTSYEQYF.

The chain links TRBV5-4 to TRBJ1-2; D gene ambiguous. V was shortened by 4 bases and J by 6 bases, with 16 bases between the two germline ends. The CDR3 length is 14 residues. Germline CDR1 SGHNT, CDR2 YYREEE (reference sequence). As DNA, the CDR3 is TGTGCCAGCAGCCTGAAATACCAAACAGATGGCTACACCTTC. The encoded protein is CASSLKYQTDGYTF.

This clone has a single count. V is TRBV30 and J is TRBJ1-6; 7 positions match TRBD1. Germline CDR1 reads GTSNPN; CDR2 reads SVGIG (reference sequence). The CDR3 length is 16 residues. Trimming took 3 bases from V and 7 from J; bases not matched to a gene: 12. CDR3 DNA sequence: TGTGCCTGGAGCCAGACGATAGGGACAGCCAATTCACCCCTCCACTTT. Translation: CAWSQTIGTANSPLHF.

The J gene is TRBJ2-5, the V gene TRBV5-8, with D possibly being TRBD2 (6 bases). Germline V gene data show CDR1 as SGHTS and CDR2 as YDEGEE. V shed 10 bases and J shed 2 bases, with 18 bases lying between them. The CDR3 loop spans 14 amino acids. The CDR3 coding sequence is TGTGCCTCCTCGGGCAGGGCGGGGCAAGAGACCCAGTACTTC. This sequence encodes CASSGRAGQETQYF.

The V and J genes are TRBV9 and TRBJ1-5; a possible D gene is TRBD1 (6 bases). V lost 3 bases, J lost 4 bases, and 14 bases lay in between. The CDR3 has 15 residues. Germline values: CDR1 SGDLS, CDR2 YYNGEE. The CDR3 here is CASSAGQSENQPQHF. The CDR3 region has the DNA TGTGCCAGCAGCGCTGGACAGAGCGAAAATCAGCCCCAGCATTTT.

A few counts support this clone. This chain connects TRBV27 to TRBJ2-3, with D unclear. Trimming pared 5 bases from V and 6 bases from J, leaving 12 bases between. CDR3 length: 13 amino acids. Germline CDR1 reads MNHEY; CDR2 reads SMNVEV (reference sequence). CDR3: CASSPTISDTQYF. CDR3 coding DNA: TGTGCCAGCAGTCCTACTATATCCGATACGCAGTATTTT.

This clone was counted a single time. The V gene is TRBV27, the J gene TRBJ2-1; TRBD1 matches at 10 bases. The V segment lost 3 bases and the J segment 3 bases; nucleotides outside the gene matches: 2. CDR1 and CDR2 from the germline V gene are MNHEY and SMNVEV (reference sequence). The CDR3 totals 15 residues. The chain's CDR3 is CASSFRDRGYNEQFF. DNA for the CDR3: TGTGCCAGCAGTTTCCGGGACAGGGGCTACAATGAGCAGTTCTTC.